The clone carrying this T cell receptor beta chain was counted at least ten times. Its matching antigen is unknown. V was pared by 3 bases and J by 0 bases, with 9 bases between. Germline CDR1 reads MNHEY; CDR2 reads SMNVEV (reference sequence). This CDR3 has 15 residues. TCRdb analysed the 5' RACE reads with MiXCR anew, one entry per CDR3 protein. Here the sample spans more than 650,000 distinct CDR3 sequences, over 9.5% being singletons. This record belongs to a study of CD8 T cells in ankylosing spondylitis. Study results and caveats: Roughly eight highly homologous variants made up a TCR beta motif that seemed to typify ankylosing spondylitis blood.

Source material: blood, either unsorted or a sorted T cell fraction (not recorded which). The V call is TRBV27, the J call TRBJ2-4; no firm D call. The receptor comes from a male donor with ankylosing spondylitis. DNA for the CDR3: TGTGCCAGCAGTTTGGAACCGGGAGCCAAAAACATTCAGTACTTC. Its translation: CASSLEPGAKNIQYF.